The present T cell receptor (beta chain) was sequenced within a study of T cell changes during pregnancy in multiple sclerosis. The method was immunoSEQ multiplex PCR; TCRdb's version includes in-frame clones alone and lacks a portion of them. Of about 55,000 clones listed, roughly 93% are singletons. CDR1 and CDR2 from the germline V gene are SGHDN and FVKESK. V lost 3 bases, J lost 1 base, and 19 bases lay in between. The CDR3 consists of 19 residues. The chain joins TRBV14 to TRBJ2-6, with D possibly TRBD1 on 6 matching bases. This specimen consisted of CD8+ T cells from peripheral blood mononuclear cells, obtained in the second trimester of pregnancy. The origin of this receptor is a female donor with multiple sclerosis, enrolled in a pregnancy study. CDR3 bases: TGTGCCAGCAGCCACTCAGACAGGCTGGTTCGGTCTGGGGCCAACGTCCTGACTTTC. This encodes CASSHSDRLVRSGANVLTF.